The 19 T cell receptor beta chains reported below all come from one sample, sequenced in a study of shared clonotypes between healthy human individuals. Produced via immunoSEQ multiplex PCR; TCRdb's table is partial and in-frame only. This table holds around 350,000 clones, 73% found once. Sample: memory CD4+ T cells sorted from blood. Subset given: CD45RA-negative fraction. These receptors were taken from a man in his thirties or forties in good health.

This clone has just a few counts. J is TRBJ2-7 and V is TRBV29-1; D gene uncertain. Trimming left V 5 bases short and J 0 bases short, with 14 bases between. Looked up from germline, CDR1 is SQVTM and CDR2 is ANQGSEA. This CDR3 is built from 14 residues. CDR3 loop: CSVLETESSYEQYF. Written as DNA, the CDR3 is TGCAGCGTTCTCGAGACTGAGAGCTCCTACGAGCAGTACTTC.

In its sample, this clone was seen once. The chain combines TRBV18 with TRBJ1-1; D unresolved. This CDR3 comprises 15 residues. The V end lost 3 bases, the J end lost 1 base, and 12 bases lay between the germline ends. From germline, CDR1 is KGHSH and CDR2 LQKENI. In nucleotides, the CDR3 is TGTGCCAGCTCACCGTCCTCCGTGGCGAACACTGAAGCTTTCTTT. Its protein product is CASSPSSVANTEAFF.

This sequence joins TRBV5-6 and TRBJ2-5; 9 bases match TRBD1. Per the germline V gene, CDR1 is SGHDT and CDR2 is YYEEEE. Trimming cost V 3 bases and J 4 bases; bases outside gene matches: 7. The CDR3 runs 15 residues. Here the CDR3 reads CASSSIDRGGETQYF. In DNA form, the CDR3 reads TGTGCCAGCAGCTCGATCGACAGGGGGGGAGAGACCCAGTACTTC.

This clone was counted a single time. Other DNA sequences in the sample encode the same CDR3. CDR3 sequence: CASSPRGSSYNEQFF. The CDR3 DNA reads as TGTGCCAGCTCACCGCGGGGAAGCTCCTACAATGAGCAGTTCTTC. The rearrangement joins TRBV18 to TRBJ2-1; D may be TRBD2 (6 bases). Germline CDR1 reads KGHSH; CDR2 reads LQKENI. The CDR3 sequence is 15 residues long. Between the trimmed V and J ends, which lost 3 bases and 0 bases, there was a span of 9 bases.

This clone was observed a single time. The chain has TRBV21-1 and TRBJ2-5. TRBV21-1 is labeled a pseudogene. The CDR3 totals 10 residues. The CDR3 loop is CASAPETQYF. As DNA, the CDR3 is TGTGCCAGCGCCCCGGAGACCCAGTACTTC.

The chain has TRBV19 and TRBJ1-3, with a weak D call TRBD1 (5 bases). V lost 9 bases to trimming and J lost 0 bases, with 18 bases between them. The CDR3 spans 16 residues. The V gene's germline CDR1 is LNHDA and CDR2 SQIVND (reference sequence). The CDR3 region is CASNHAGLRSGNTIYF. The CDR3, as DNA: TGTGCCAGCAATCATGCGGGACTCCGCTCTGGAAACACCATATATTTT. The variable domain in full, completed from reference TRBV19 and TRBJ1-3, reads DGGITQSPKYLFRKEGQNVTLSCEQNLNHDAMYWYRQDPGQGLRLIYYSQIVNDFQKGDIAEGYSVSREKKESFPLTVTSAQKNPTAFYLCASNHAGLRSGNTIYFGEGSWLTVV.

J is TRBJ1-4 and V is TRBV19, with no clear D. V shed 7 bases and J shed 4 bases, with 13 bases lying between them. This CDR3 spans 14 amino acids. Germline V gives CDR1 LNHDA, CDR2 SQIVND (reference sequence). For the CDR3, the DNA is TGTGCCAGTAACCCAGGAGGTCTTAATGAAAAACTGTTTTTT. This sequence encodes CASNPGGLNEKLFF.

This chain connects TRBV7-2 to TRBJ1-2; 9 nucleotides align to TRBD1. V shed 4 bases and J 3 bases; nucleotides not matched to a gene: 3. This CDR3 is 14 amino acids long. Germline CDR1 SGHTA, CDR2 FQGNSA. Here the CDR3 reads CASSWTGADYGYTF. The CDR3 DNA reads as TGTGCCAGCAGCTGGACAGGGGCTGACTATGGCTACACCTTC.

CDR3 loop: CASRAMNTGELFF. DNA for the CDR3: TGTGCCAGTCGAGCTATGAACACCGGGGAGCTGTTTTTT. This rearrangement joins TRBV2 to TRBJ2-2; no clear D gene. The CDR3 has 13 residues. The V gene lost 9 bases and the J gene lost 1 base, with 9 bases spanning the gap. From germline, CDR1 is SNHLY and CDR2 FYNNEI.

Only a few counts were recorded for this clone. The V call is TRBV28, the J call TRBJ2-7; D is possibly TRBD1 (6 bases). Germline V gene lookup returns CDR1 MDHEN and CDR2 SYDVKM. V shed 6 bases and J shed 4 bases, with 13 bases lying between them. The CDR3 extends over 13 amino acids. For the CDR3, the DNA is TGTGCCAGCAGGCACGGGACAACTTACGAGCAGTACTTC. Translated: CASRHGTTYEQYF.

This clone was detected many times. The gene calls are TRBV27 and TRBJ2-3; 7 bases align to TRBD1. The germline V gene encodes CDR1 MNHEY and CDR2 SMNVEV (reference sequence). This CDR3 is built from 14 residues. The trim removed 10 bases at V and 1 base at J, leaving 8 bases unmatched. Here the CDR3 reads CATRRDSRTDTQYF. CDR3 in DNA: TGTGCCACCCGCCGGGACAGCCGCACAGATACGCAGTATTTT.

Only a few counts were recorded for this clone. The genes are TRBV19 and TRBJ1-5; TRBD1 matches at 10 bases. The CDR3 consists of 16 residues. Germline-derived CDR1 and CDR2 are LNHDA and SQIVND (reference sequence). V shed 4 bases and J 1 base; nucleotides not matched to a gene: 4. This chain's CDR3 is CASSKDRGGSNQPQHF. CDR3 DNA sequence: TGTGCCAGTAGTAAGGACAGGGGGGGGAGCAATCAGCCCCAGCATTTT.

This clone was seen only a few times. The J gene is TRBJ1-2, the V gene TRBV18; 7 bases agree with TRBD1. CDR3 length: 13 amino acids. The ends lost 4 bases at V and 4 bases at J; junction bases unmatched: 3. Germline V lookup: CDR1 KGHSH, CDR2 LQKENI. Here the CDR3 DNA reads TGTGCCAGCTCACGACAGGGAGGCTATGGCTACACCTTC. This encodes CASSRQGGYGYTF.

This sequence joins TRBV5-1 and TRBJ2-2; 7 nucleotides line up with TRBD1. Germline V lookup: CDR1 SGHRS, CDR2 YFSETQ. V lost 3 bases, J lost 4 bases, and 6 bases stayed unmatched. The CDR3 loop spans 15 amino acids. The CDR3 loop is CASSWTGDSTGELFF. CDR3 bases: TGCGCCAGCAGCTGGACAGGCGATTCCACCGGGGAGCTGTTTTTT.

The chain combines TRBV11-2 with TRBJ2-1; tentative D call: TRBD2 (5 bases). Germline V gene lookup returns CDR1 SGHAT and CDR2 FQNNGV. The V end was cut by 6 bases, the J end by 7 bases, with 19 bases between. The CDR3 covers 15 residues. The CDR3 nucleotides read TGTGCCAGCAGTAGGAGGCGGACCCAACGGAATGAGCAGTTCTTC. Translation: CASSRRRTQRNEQFF.

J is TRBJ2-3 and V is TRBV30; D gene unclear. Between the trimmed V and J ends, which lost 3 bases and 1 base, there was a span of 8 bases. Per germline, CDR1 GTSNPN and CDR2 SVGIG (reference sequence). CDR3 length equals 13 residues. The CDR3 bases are TGTGCCTGGAGGGGGTCAGGCACAGATACGCAGTATTTT. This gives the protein CAWRGSGTDTQYF.

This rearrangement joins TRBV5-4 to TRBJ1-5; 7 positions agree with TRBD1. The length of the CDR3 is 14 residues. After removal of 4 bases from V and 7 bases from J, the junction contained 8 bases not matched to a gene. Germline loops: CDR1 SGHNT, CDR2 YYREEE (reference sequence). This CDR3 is CASSRQGVEQPQHF. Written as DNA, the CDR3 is TGTGCCAGCAGCCGACAGGGTGTAGAGCAGCCCCAGCATTTT.

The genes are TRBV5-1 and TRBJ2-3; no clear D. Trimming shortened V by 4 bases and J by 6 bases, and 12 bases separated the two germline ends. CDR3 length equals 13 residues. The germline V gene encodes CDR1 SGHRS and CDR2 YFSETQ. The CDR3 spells CASSPIPGDTQYF. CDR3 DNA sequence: TGCGCCAGCAGCCCCATTCCTGGGGATACGCAGTATTTT.

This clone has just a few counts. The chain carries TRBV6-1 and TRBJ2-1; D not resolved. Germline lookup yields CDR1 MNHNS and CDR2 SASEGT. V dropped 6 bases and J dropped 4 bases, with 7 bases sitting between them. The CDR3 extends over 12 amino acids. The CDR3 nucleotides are TGTGCCAGCAGAGACAAATACAATGAGCAGTTCTTC. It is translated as CASRDKYNEQFF.